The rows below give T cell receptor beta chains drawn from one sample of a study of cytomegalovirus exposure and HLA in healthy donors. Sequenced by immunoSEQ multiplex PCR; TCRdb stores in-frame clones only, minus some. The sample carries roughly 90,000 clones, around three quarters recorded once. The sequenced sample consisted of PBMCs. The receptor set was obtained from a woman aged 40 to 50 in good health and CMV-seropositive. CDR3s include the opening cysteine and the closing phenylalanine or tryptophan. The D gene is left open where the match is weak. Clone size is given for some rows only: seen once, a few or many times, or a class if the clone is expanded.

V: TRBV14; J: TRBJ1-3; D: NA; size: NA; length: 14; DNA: TGTGCCAGCAGCCGGGGGGGATCTGGAAACACCATATATTTT; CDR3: CASSRGGSGNTIYF
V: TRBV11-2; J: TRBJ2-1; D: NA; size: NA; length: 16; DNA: TGTGCCAGCAGCTTATTCGGGTCGAGCGGGTCCAATGAGCAGTTCTTC; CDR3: CASSLFGSSGSNEQFF
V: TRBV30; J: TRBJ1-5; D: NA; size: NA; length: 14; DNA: TGTGCCTGGAGTGTACCGGGGATGGCTCAGCCCCAGCATTTT; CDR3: CAWSVPGMAQPQHF
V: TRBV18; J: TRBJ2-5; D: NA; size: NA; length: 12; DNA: TGTGCCAGCTCACCGTATCAAGAGACCCAGTACTTC; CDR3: CASSPYQETQYF
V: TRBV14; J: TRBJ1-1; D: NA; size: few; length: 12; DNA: TGTGCCAGCAGCCCCGTAGGGGCTGAAGCTTTCTTT; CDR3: CASSPVGAEAFF
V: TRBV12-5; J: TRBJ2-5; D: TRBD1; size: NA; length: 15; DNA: TGTGCTAGTGGGCCCGGGACAGTGGAGCAAGAGACCCAGTACTTC; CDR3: CASGPGTVEQETQYF
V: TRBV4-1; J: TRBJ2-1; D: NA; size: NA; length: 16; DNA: TGCGCCAGCAGCCGACTACAGGGCGTTCCAAACAATGAGCAGTTCTTC; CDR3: CASSRLQGVPNNEQFF
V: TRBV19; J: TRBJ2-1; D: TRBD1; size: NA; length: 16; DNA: TGTGCCAGTAGTATATCTCTAGTCAGGGGGTACAATGAGCAGTTCTTC; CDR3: CASSISLVRGYNEQFF
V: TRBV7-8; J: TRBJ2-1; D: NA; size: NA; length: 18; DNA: TGTGCCAGCAGCAAAGGGACACTAGAACAGAGCTCCTACAATGAGCAGTTCTTC; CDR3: CASSKGTLEQSSYNEQFF
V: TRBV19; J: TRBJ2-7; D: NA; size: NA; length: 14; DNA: TGTGCCAGTAGTAGCCGGGACTTGTTCTACGAGCAGTACTTC; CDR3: CASSSRDLFYEQYF
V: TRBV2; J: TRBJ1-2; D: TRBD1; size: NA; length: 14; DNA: TGTGCCAGCAGTGGACAGGGATCGGACTATGGCTACACCTTC; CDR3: CASSGQGSDYGYTF
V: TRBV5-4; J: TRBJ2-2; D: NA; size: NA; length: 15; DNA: TGTGCCAGCAGCTTGGGGGGGCTGAACACCGGGGAGCTGTTTTTT; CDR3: CASSLGGLNTGELFF
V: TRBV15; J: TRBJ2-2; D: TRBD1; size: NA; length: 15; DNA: TGTGCCACCAGCAGACAGCGACAGGGTCCCGGGGAGCTGTTTTTT; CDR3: CATSRQRQGPGELFF
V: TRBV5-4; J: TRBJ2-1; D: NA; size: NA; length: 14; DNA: TGTGCCAGCAGCTGGCAGGGTTCATACAATGAGCAGTTCTTC; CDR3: CASSWQGSYNEQFF
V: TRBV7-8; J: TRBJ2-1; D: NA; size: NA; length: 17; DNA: TGTGCCAGCAGCTTATTCGGGACGAGGGGGTCCTACAATGAGCAGTTCTTC; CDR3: CASSLFGTRGSYNEQFF
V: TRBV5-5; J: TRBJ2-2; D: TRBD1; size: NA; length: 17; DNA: TGTGCCAGCAGATTGTCCACAGGGGCAAGAAACACCGGGGAGCTGTTTTTT; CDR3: CASRLSTGARNTGELFF
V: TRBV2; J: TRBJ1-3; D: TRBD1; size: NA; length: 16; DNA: TGTGCCAGCAGTGCCGCCGACAGGGATCCTGGAAACACCATATATTTT; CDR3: CASSAADRDPGNTIYF
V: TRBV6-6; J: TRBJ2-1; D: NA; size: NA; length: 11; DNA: TGTGCCAGCAGTCCTCTCCATGAGCAGTTCTTC; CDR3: CASSPLHEQFF
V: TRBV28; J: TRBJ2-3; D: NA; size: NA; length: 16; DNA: TGTGCTAGCAGATCCTCCAGGGGTGGCGGCACAGATACGCAGTATTTT; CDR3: CASRSSRGGGTDTQYF
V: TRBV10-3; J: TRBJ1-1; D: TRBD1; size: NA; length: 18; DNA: TGTGCCATCAGCGAAAGTCCGGGACAGGGGGCGAGGGCTACTGAAGCTTTCTTT; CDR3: CAISESPGQGARATEAFF
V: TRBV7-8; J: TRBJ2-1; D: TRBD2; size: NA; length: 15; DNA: TGTGCCAGCAGCCTACGGGGGACTAGCGAAAATGAGCAGTTCTTC; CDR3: CASSLRGTSENEQFF
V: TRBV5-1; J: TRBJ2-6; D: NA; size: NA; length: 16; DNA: TGCGCCAGCAGCTTGGAGCCGAGCTCTGGGGCCAACGTCCTGACTTTC; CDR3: CASSLEPSSGANVLTF
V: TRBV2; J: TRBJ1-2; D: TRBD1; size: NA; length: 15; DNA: TGTGCCAGCAGTGCGACAGGGGTAATAGGGTATGGCTACACCTTC; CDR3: CASSATGVIGYGYTF
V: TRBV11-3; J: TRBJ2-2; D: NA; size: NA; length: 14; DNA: TGTGCCAGCAGCTTTGGACAGTACACCGGGGAGCTGTTTTTT; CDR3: CASSFGQYTGELFF
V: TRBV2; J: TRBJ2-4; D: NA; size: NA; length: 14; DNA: TGTGCCAGCAGTGACTGGGGCAATGAAAACATTCAGTACTTC; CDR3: CASSDWGNENIQYF
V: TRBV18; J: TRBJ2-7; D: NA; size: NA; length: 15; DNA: TGTGCCAGCTCATGGGGGACGGGGGACGCCTACGAGCAGTACTTC; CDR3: CASSWGTGDAYEQYF
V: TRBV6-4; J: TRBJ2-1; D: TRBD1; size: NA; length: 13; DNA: TGTGCCAGCAGAGGAGGACAGGGTAGAGAGCAGTTCTTC; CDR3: CASRGGQGREQFF
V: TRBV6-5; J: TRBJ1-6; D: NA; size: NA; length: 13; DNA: TGTGCCAGCAGTTACCTAGGGGTTTCACCCCTCCACTTT; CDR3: CASSYLGVSPLHF
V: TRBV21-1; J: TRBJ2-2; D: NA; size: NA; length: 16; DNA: TGTGCCAGCAGCAAAGAGGCGAGGGCTGAGACCGGGGAGCTGTTTTTT; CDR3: CASSKEARAETGELFF
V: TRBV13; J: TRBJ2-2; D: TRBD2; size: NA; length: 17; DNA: TGTGCCAGCAGCTTAGTAGCGGGAGGACCCAGGACCGGGGAGCTGTTTTTT; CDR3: CASSLVAGGPRTGELFF
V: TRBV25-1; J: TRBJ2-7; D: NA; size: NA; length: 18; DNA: TGTGCCAGCAGTGAATCGTCCGCGCCGCGGGCCACCTCCTACGAGCAGTACTTC; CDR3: CASSESSAPRATSYEQYF
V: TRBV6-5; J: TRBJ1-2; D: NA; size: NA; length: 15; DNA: TGTGCCAGCAGTTACTCCTCCCAACAGGCCTATGGCTACACCTTC; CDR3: CASSYSSQQAYGYTF
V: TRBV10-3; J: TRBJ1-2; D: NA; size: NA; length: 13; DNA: TGTGCCATCAGTGAATCTGATGCGAGGGGCTACACCTTC; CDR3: CAISESDARGYTF
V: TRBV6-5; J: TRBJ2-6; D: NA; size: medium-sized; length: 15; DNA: TGTGCCAGCAGTTACCAGGACTCTGGGGCCAACGTCCTGACTTTC; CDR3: CASSYQDSGANVLTF
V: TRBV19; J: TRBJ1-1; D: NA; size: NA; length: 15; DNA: TGTGCCAGTAGTATTGTGAACAGGGTCGACACTGAAGCTTTCTTT; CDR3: CASSIVNRVDTEAFF
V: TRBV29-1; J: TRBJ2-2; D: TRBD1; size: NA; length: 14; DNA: TGCAGCGGCCTAGGACAGGGGGACACCGGGGAGCTGTTTTTT; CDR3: CSGLGQGDTGELFF
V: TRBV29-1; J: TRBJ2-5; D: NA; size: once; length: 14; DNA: TGCAGCGTTCTAGGGGCAGGCAGCCAAGAGACCCAGTACTTC; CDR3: CSVLGAGSQETQYF
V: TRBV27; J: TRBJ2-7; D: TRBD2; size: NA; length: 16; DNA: TGTGCCAGCAGTTCCTCCCTAGCGGGAGTACTGAACGAGCAGTACTTC; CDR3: CASSSSLAGVLNEQYF
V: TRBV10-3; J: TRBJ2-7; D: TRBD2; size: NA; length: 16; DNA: TGTGCCAACAGTGAGCACACTAGCGGGAGATCCTACGAGCAGTACTTC; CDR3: CANSEHTSGRSYEQYF
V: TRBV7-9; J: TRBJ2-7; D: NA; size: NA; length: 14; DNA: TGTGCCAGCAGCTCTGGACAAAGCTCCTACGAGCAGTACTTC; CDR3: CASSSGQSSYEQYF
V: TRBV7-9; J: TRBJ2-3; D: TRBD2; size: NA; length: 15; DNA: TGTGCCAGCAGCTTAGCTAGCGGGATAACAGATACGCAGTATTTT; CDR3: CASSLASGITDTQYF
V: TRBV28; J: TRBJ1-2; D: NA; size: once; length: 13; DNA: TGTGCCAGCAACCTGGTAGGGCCGGGGGGCTACACCTTC; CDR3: CASNLVGPGGYTF
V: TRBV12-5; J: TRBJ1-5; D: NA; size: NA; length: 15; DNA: TGTGCTAGTGGTTTGGTATTGTCGGGGGGTGAGCCCCAGCATTTT; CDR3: CASGLVLSGGEPQHF
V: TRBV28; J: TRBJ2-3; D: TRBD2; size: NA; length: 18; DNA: TGTGCCAGCAGTCCAGCCGTGTATGGCGGGAGCGCAACAGATACGCAGTATTTT; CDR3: CASSPAVYGGSATDTQYF
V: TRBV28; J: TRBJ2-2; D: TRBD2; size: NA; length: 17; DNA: TGTGCCAGCAGTCCGGGACTAGCGGGAGAGCACACCGGGGAGCTGTTTTTT; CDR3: CASSPGLAGEHTGELFF
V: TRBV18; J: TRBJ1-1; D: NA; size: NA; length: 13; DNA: TGTGCCAGCTCAAGTTCCACAGGGACTGAAGCTTTCTTT; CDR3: CASSSSTGTEAFF
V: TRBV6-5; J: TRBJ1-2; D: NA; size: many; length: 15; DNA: TGTGCCAGCAGTTACTCTAATCCCGGGGACTATGGCTACACCTTC; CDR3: CASSYSNPGDYGYTF
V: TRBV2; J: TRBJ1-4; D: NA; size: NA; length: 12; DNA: TGTGCCACCCAGAATCCGGGTGAAAAACTGTTTTTT; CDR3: CATQNPGEKLFF
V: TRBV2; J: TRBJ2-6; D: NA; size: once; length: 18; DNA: TGTGCCAGCAGTGAAGGACAGCGTACCCATTCTGGGGCCAACGTCCTGACTTTC; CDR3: CASSEGQRTHSGANVLTF
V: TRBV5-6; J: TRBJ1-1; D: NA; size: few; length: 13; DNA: TGTGCCAGCAGGATAAACATGAACACTGAAGCTTTCTTT; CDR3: CASRINMNTEAFF
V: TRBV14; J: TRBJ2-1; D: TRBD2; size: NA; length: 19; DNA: TGTGCCAGCAGCCAAGATCCGGGACTAGCGGTTCGATCCTACAATGAGCAGTTCTTC; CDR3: CASSQDPGLAVRSYNEQFF
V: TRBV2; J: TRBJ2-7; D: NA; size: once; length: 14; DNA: TGTGCCAGCAGTGTAGGCAGGTTGACCTACGAGCAGTACTTC; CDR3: CASSVGRLTYEQYF